This record looks at one T cell receptor (beta chain) sequence and its context. Reasons for excluding patients were uncontrolled infection, other autoimmune disease, pregnancy or lactation. This entry belongs to a study of T cells in Graves' hyperthyroidism and ophthalmopathy. This CDR3 spans 14 amino acids. V shed 3 bases and J shed 3 bases, with 11 bases lying between them. Germline V lookup: CDR1 WNHNN, CDR2 SYGVQD (reference sequence). The investigators amplified TCR beta CDR3 regions from RNA transcripts. The HTBI primer set drove a first-round RT-PCR of the TCR CDR3. TCRdb re-called the multiplex PCR reads with MiXCR, one entry per CDR3 protein. The sample lists hundreds of thousands of distinct CDR3 sequences; 14% were seen once.

Sequenced: blood. This sequence was found in a woman between 18 and 29 years old with Graves' hyperthyroidism. The chain uses TRBV10-1 and TRBJ2-5; D might be TRBD1 or TRBD2, each matching 6 bases. CDR3 coding DNA: TGCGCCAGCAGTGACCGGGGGCTTGAAGAGACCCAGTACTTC. Translated: CASSDRGLEETQYF.